Listed below are T cell receptor beta chains from one sample, sequenced in a study of breast tumors, draining lymph nodes, adjacent tissues. Each CDR3 protein is one row after TCRdb ran MiXCR on the multiplex PCR reads. The sample includes around 170,000 distinct CDR3 sequences, 30% to 35% of them seen just once. The sample taken for sequencing was axillary lymph node tissue. These receptors were collected from a female donor with breast cancer. Some clones in this sample may be carry-over from other donors' samples. The CDR3 runs from the conserved cysteine through the conserved F or W. The D gene is left open where the match is weak. The size entry is marked missing in some rows and otherwise reads once, few, many or a size class.

V gene: TRBV7-9; D gene: .; J gene: TRBJ2-2; clone size: many; CDR3 protein: CASSLSGQMLSGELFF; CDR3 DNA: TGTGCCAGCAGCTTATCCGGACAGATGCTCTCCGGGGAGCTGTTTTTT
V gene: TRBV20-1; D gene: .; J gene: TRBJ2-1; clone size: few; CDR3 protein: CSVLARGDRPSSNEQFF; CDR3 DNA: TGCAGTGTCCTGGCTCGCGGGGACCGGCCCTCCTCAAATGAGCAGTTCTTC
V gene: TRBV6-6; D gene: TRBD2; J gene: TRBJ2-7; clone size: many; CDR3 protein: CASMTAGGNSYEQYF; CDR3 DNA: TGTGCCAGCATGACAGCGGGGGGGAACTCCTACGAGCAGTACTTC
V gene: TRBV4-2; D gene: .; J gene: TRBJ2-2; clone size: many; CDR3 protein: CASSQETRVSGTGELFF; CDR3 DNA: TGTGCCAGCAGCCAAGAGACCAGGGTTTCAGGCACCGGGGAGCTGTTTTTT
V gene: TRBV7-9; D gene: TRBD1; J gene: TRBJ1-4; clone size: many; CDR3 protein: CASSFGQGVGEKLFF; CDR3 DNA: TGTGCCAGCAGCTTTGGCCAGGGGGTCGGCGAAAAACTGTTTTTT
V gene: TRBV12-3/TRBV12-4; D gene: TRBD2; J gene: TRBJ2-1; clone size: .; CDR3 protein: CASGGGRDTQYGRRSNEQFF; CDR3 DNA: TGTGCCAGCGGGGGAGGGCGAGATACGCAGTATGGGAGGAGGTCCAATGAGCAGTTCTTC
V gene: TRBV11-1; D gene: .; J gene: TRBJ2-7; clone size: many; CDR3 protein: CASSWDDSDQQYF; CDR3 DNA: TGTGCCAGCAGCTGGGACGACTCCGACCAGCAGTACTTC
V gene: TRBV6-2/TRBV6-3; D gene: .; J gene: TRBJ1-2; clone size: .; CDR3 protein: CASRIVFGTTMGYGYTF; CDR3 DNA: TGTGCCAGCAGGATTGTTTTCGGGACAACGATGGGCTATGGCTACACCTTC
V gene: TRBV7-8; D gene: .; J gene: TRBJ2-1; clone size: many; CDR3 protein: CASSPGGTPGGWQFF; CDR3 DNA: TGTGCCAGCAGCCCAGGGGGGACACCCGGGGGTTGGCAGTTCTTC
V gene: TRBV11-3; D gene: .; J gene: TRBJ1-4; clone size: once; CDR3 protein: CASSRAGASNEKLFF; CDR3 DNA: TGTGCCAGCAGCCGGGCAGGGGCGAGTAATGAAAAACTGTTTTTT
V gene: TRBV4-1; D gene: .; J gene: TRBJ1-2; clone size: many; CDR3 protein: CASSQEWGSYGYTF; CDR3 DNA: TGCGCCAGCAGCCAAGAATGGGGAAGCTATGGCTACACCTTC
V gene: TRBV15; D gene: .; J gene: TRBJ2-1; clone size: once; CDR3 protein: CAHPEDSSFYICSASGPSYNEQFF; CDR3 DNA: .
V gene: TRBV4-3; D gene: TRBD2; J gene: TRBJ2-1; clone size: .; CDR3 protein: CASSPGGVAGNTDTQFF; CDR3 DNA: TGCGCCAGCAGCCCCGGAGGGGTAGCGGGGAACACAGATACGCAGTTCTTC
V gene: TRBV9; D gene: .; J gene: TRBJ2-6; clone size: many; CDR3 protein: CASSVGGGGANVLTF; CDR3 DNA: TGTGCCAGCAGCGTAGGAGGGGGTGGGGCCAACGTCCTGACTTTC
V gene: TRBV2; D gene: .; J gene: TRBJ1-1; clone size: many; CDR3 protein: CASDEQGGGTEAFF; CDR3 DNA: TGTGCCAGCGATGAACAGGGAGGAGGAACTGAAGCTTTCTTT
V gene: TRBV7-9; D gene: TRBD1; J gene: TRBJ1-6; clone size: many; CDR3 protein: CASSHRGQIYNSPLHF; CDR3 DNA: TGTGCCAGCAGCCACAGGGGGCAAATATATAATTCACCCCTCCACTTT
V gene: TRBV5-6; D gene: TRBD1; J gene: TRBJ2-7; clone size: many; CDR3 protein: CASSGTGVIAGRYEQYF; CDR3 DNA: TGTGCCAGCAGCGGGACAGGGGTTATAGCGGGGCGCTACGAGCAGTACTTC
V gene: TRBV20-1; D gene: .; J gene: TRBJ2-3; clone size: .; CDR3 protein: CSARDVAGLDTQYF; CDR3 DNA: TGCAGTGCTAGAGATGTGGCAGGTTTAGATACGCAGTATTTT
V gene: TRBV19; D gene: .; J gene: TRBJ1-5; clone size: many; CDR3 protein: CASSRVRSYSNQPQHF; CDR3 DNA: TGTGCCAGTAGTAGGGTACGGTCCTATAGCAATCAGCCCCAGCATTTT
V gene: TRBV6-1; D gene: TRBD2; J gene: TRBJ2-2; clone size: many; CDR3 protein: CASSELAGNTGELFF; CDR3 DNA: TGTGCCAGCAGTGAACTAGCGGGGAACACCGGGGAGCTGTTTTTT
V gene: TRBV20-1; D gene: .; J gene: TRBJ2-4; clone size: few; CDR3 protein: CSARVDVENIQYF; CDR3 DNA: TGCAGTGCTAGAGTAGACGTCGAAAACATTCAGTACTTC
V gene: TRBV29-1; D gene: TRBD1; J gene: TRBJ1-5; clone size: many; CDR3 protein: CSIITGDGNQPQHF; CDR3 DNA: TGCAGCATAATCACAGGGGACGGCAATCAGCCCCAGCATTTT
V gene: TRBV12-3/TRBV12-4; D gene: .; J gene: TRBJ1-2; clone size: many; CDR3 protein: CASSSLGAGFNYGYTF; CDR3 DNA: TGTGCCAGCAGTTCTCTGGGGGCAGGATTTAACTATGGCTACACCTTC
V gene: TRBV9; D gene: .; J gene: TRBJ2-1; clone size: many; CDR3 protein: CASSAGYEQFF; CDR3 DNA: TGTGCCAGCAGCGCCGGATACGAGCAGTTCTTC
V gene: TRBV6-5; D gene: TRBD1; J gene: TRBJ1-6; clone size: many; CDR3 protein: CASRRRQGVGDSPLHF; CDR3 DNA: TGTGCCAGCAGGAGGCGACAGGGCGTCGGTGATTCACCCCTCCACTTT
V gene: TRBV9; D gene: TRBD1; J gene: TRBJ1-4; clone size: many; CDR3 protein: CASSVGDRGQYNEKLFF; CDR3 DNA: TGTGCCAGCAGCGTTGGGGACAGGGGCCAATATAATGAAAAACTGTTTTTT
V gene: TRBV6-5; D gene: .; J gene: TRBJ1-6; clone size: many; CDR3 protein: CASGRTSSYNSPLHF; CDR3 DNA: TGTGCCAGCGGCCGAACGAGCTCCTATAATTCACCCCTCCACTTT
V gene: TRBV20-1; D gene: TRBD2; J gene: TRBJ2-5; clone size: once; CDR3 protein: CSASLTSGIETQYF; CDR3 DNA: TGCAGTGCTAGCCTGACTAGCGGGATTGAGACCCAGTACTTC
V gene: TRBV18; D gene: .; J gene: TRBJ2-2; clone size: many; CDR3 protein: CASSPAGVATGELFF; CDR3 DNA: TGTGCCAGCTCACCAGCAGGTGTGGCCACCGGGGAGCTGTTTTTT
V gene: TRBV7-9; D gene: TRBD1; J gene: TRBJ2-3; clone size: .; CDR3 protein: CASSSRTGVMNTQYF; CDR3 DNA: TGTGCCAGCAGCTCAAGGACAGGGGTGATGAATACGCAGTATTTT